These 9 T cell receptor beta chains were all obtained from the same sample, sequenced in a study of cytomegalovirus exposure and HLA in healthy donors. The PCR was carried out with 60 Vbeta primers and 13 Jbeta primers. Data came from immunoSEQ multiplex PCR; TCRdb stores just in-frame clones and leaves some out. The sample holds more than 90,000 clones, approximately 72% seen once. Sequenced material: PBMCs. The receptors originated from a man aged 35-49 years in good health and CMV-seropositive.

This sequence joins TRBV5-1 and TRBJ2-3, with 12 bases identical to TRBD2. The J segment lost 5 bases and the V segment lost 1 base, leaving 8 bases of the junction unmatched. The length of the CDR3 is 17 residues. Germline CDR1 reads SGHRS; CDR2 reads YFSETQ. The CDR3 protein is CASSLLASGGAIDTQYF. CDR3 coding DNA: TGCGCCAGCAGCTTGTTGGCTAGCGGGGGGGCCATAGATACGCAGTATTTT. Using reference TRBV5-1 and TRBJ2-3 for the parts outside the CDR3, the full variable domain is KAGVTQTPRYLIKTRGQQVTLSCSPISGHRSVSWYQQTPGQGLQFLFEYFSETQRNKGNFPGRFSGRQFSNSRSEMNVSTLELGDSALYLCASSLLASGGAIDTQYFGPGTRLTVL.

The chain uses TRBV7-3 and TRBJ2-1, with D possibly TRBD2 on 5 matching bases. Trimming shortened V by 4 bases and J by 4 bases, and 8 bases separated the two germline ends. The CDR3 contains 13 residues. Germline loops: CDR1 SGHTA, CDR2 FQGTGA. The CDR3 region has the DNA TGTGCCAGCAGCTCGGACTCATACAATGAGCAGTTCTTC. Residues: CASSSDSYNEQFF. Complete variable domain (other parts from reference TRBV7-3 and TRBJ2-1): GAGVSQTPSNKVTEKGKYVELRCDPISGHTALYWYRQSLGQGPEFLIYFQGTGAADDSGLPNDRFFAVRPEGSVSTLKIQRTERGDSAVYLCASSSDSYNEQFFGPGTRLTVL.

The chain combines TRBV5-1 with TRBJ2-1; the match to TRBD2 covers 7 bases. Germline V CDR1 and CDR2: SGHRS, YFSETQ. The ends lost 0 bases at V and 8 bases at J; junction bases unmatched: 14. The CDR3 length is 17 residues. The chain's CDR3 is CASSLVASGAPRHEQFF. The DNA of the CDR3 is TGCGCCAGCAGCTTGGTAGCTAGCGGTGCCCCAAGACATGAGCAGTTCTTC.

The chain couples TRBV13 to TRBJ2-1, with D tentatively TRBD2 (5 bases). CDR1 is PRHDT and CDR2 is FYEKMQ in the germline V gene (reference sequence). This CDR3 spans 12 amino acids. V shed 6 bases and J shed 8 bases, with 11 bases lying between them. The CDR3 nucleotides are TGTGCCAGCAGATCGGGGAATTATGAGCAGTTCTTC. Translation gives CASRSGNYEQFF. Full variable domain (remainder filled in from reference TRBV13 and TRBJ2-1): AAGVIQSPRHLIKEKRETATLKCYPIPRHDTVYWYQQGPGQDPQFLISFYEKMQSDKGSIPDRFSAQQFSDYHSELNMSSLELGDSALYFCASRSGNYEQFFGPGTRLTVL.

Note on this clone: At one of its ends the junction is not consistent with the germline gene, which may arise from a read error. The CDR3 loop reads CASSLRASTDTRYF. CDR3 coding DNA: TGTGCCAGCAGTTTAAGGGCTAGCACAGATACGCGGTATTTT. This chain uses TRBV27 with TRBJ2-3; tentatively, D is TRBD2 (5 bases). The CDR3 is 14 amino acids. The germline CDR1 and CDR2 sequences are MNHEY and SMNVEV (reference sequence).

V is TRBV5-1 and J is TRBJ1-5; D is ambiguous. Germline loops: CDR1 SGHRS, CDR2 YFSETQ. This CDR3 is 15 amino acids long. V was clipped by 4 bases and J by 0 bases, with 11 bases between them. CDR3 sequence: CASSVVGDSNQPQHF. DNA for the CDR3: TGCGCCAGCAGCGTCGTAGGAGATAGCAATCAGCCCCAGCATTTT.

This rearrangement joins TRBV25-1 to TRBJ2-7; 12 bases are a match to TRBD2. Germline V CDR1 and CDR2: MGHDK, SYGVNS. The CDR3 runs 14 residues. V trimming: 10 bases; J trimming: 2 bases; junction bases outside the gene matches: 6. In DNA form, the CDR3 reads TGTGCCACCTCGACTAGCGGGAGCACCTACGAGCAGTACTTC. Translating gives CATSTSGSTYEQYF.

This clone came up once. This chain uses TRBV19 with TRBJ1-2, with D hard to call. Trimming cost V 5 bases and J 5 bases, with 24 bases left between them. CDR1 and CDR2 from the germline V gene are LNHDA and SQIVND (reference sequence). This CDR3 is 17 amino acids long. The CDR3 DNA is TGTGCCAGTAGTCGGGTGACGGGAGCAAGTGGCATATATGGCTACACCTTC. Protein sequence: CASSRVTGASGIYGYTF. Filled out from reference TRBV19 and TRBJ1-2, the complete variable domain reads DGGITQSPKYLFRKEGQNVTLSCEQNLNHDAMYWYRQDPGQGLRLIYYSQIVNDFQKGDIAEGYSVSREKKESFPLTVTSAQKNPTAFYLCASSRVTGASGIYGYTFGSGTRLTVV.

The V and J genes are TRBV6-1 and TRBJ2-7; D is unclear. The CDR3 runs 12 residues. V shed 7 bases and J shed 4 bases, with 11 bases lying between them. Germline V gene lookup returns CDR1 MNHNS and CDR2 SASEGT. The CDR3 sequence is CASTQSVYEQYF. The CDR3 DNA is TGTGCCAGCACCCAGTCCGTGTACGAGCAGTACTTC.